Given below is one T cell receptor beta chain in context. TCRdb's table, derived via immunoSEQ multiplex PCR, lists solely in-frame clones and lacks some. The table has some 77,000 clones, approximately 96% seen once; the top ten hold roughly 0.35%. V dropped 5 bases and J dropped 6; count of bases not matched to a gene: 13. Germline values: CDR1 MNHEY, CDR2 SMNVEV (reference sequence). The CDR3 consists of 16 residues. The data belong to a study of technical replicates of blood from a handful of donors. This TCR came from a human donor in good health. The specimen sequenced was T cells isolated from PBMCs. The rearrangement uses TRBV27 and TRBJ1-1; 9 bases are shared with TRBD1. This CDR3 reads CASSLSPGTGLAEAFF. CDR3 sequence (DNA): TGTGCCAGCAGTCTGAGTCCCGGGACAGGGTTGGCTGAAGCTTTCTTT.